A selection of T cell receptor beta chains follows, all from one sample in a study of OX40 agonist ivuxolimab in advanced cancers. TCRdb keeps only in-frame clones here, not all; method: immunoSEQ multiplex PCR. The table lists some 15,000 clones, roughly 80% of them singletons, with about a third in the top ten. The sequenced sample was CD4+ or CD8+ T cells sorted from blood, obtained in a trial of the OX40 agonist ivuxolimab. All receptors derive from an adult with an advanced solid tumor such as melanoma, head and neck, liver or kidney cancer. CDR3s include the opening cysteine and the closing phenylalanine or tryptophan. A D gene is named only where the DNA matches it firmly. Size tells how often a clone was seen (once, few, many) or the class of an expanded clone, and some rows leave it out.

d_call: TRBD2; clone_size: once; j_call: TRBJ2-3; v_call: TRBV29-1; cdr3_nt: TGCAGCGTTCTAGCGGAGGGAACAGGTACGCAGTATTTT; cdr3_aa: CSVLAEGTGTQYF
d_call: NA; clone_size: NA; j_call: TRBJ2-1; v_call: TRBV9; cdr3_nt: TGTGCCAGCAGCGTGGGGCAGGGGAAGAGGGATGAGCAGTTCTTC; cdr3_aa: CASSVGQGKRDEQFF
d_call: NA; clone_size: NA; j_call: TRBJ2-5; v_call: TRBV5-6; cdr3_nt: TGTGCCAGCAGCTTGGAAGGTAGCTTAGAGACCCAGTACTTC; cdr3_aa: CASSLEGSLETQYF
d_call: NA; clone_size: NA; j_call: TRBJ1-2; v_call: TRBV28; cdr3_nt: TGTGCCATCCGGGACCATAACTATGGCTACACCTTC; cdr3_aa: CAIRDHNYGYTF
d_call: NA; clone_size: NA; j_call: TRBJ1-2; v_call: TRBV30; cdr3_nt: TGTGCCTGGAGTTACAGAGGAGGCTACACCTTC; cdr3_aa: CAWSYRGGYTF
d_call: NA; clone_size: NA; j_call: TRBJ2-7; v_call: TRBV5-1; cdr3_nt: TGCGCCAGCAGCTTGGGTAGTTTCGAGCAGTACTTC; cdr3_aa: CASSLGSFEQYF
d_call: NA; clone_size: medium-sized; j_call: TRBJ2-5; v_call: TRBV9; cdr3_nt: TGTGCCAGCAGCGTAGTAGGCACCCAAGAGACCCAGTACTTC; cdr3_aa: CASSVVGTQETQYF
d_call: TRBD1; clone_size: NA; j_call: TRBJ2-7; v_call: TRBV7-9; cdr3_nt: TGTGCCAGCAGCTCGGGACAGGGTAGGGACACCTACGAGCAGTACTTC; cdr3_aa: CASSSGQGRDTYEQYF
d_call: TRBD1; clone_size: few; j_call: TRBJ1-3; v_call: TRBV2; cdr3_nt: TGTGCCAGCATCCCGGGGACAGGGTCTGGAAACACCATATATTTT; cdr3_aa: CASIPGTGSGNTIYF
d_call: NA; clone_size: NA; j_call: TRBJ1-5; v_call: TRBV15; cdr3_nt: TGTGCCACCAGCACCCGGCCGCAGGGCGGTCAGCCCCAGCATTTT; cdr3_aa: CATSTRPQGGQPQHF
d_call: NA; clone_size: NA; j_call: TRBJ2-4; v_call: TRBV28; cdr3_nt: TGTGCCAGCAGTTTGGGGGGACTTAACGACAAAAACATTCAGTACTTC; cdr3_aa: CASSLGGLNDKNIQYF
d_call: NA; clone_size: NA; j_call: TRBJ2-6; v_call: TRBV7-1; cdr3_nt: TGTGCCAGCAGCAGCATGTTACGAGGACAAAGTCGGGCCAACGTCCTGACTTTC; cdr3_aa: CASSSMLRGQSRANVLTF
d_call: TRBD1; clone_size: NA; j_call: TRBJ1-1; v_call: TRBV4-1; cdr3_nt: TGCGCCAGCAGCCAAGATCCCCCAGGGGGCGGGTGGGTGAACACTGAAGCTTTCTTT; cdr3_aa: CASSQDPPGGGWVNTEAFF
d_call: TRBD2; clone_size: NA; j_call: TRBJ2-1; v_call: TRBV6-1; cdr3_nt: TGTGCCAGCAGTGAACCCCTACTAGCGGACAATGAGCAGTTCTTC; cdr3_aa: CASSEPLLADNEQFF
d_call: NA; clone_size: once; j_call: TRBJ2-3; v_call: TRBV5-6; cdr3_nt: TGTGCCAGCAGCTTTCCGACGACTAGCACAGATACGCAGTATTTT; cdr3_aa: CASSFPTTSTDTQYF
d_call: NA; clone_size: NA; j_call: TRBJ2-7; v_call: TRBV18; cdr3_nt: TGTGCCAGCTCACGGGCCGAGGGCGAGCAGTACTTC; cdr3_aa: CASSRAEGEQYF
d_call: NA; clone_size: NA; j_call: TRBJ2-7; v_call: TRBV6-6; cdr3_nt: TGTGCCAGCAGTTACTCGGGGGAGTCCTACGAGCAGTACTTC; cdr3_aa: CASSYSGESYEQYF
d_call: TRBD1; clone_size: NA; j_call: TRBJ2-7; v_call: TRBV6-5; cdr3_nt: TGTGCCAGCAGTTGGGGGACAGGGGCCGAGCAGTACTTC; cdr3_aa: CASSWGTGAEQYF
d_call: NA; clone_size: NA; j_call: TRBJ2-1; v_call: TRBV30; cdr3_nt: TGTGCCTGGGGGGGACTTGGCCACGGCGAGCAGTTCTTC; cdr3_aa: CAWGGLGHGEQFF
d_call: NA; clone_size: NA; j_call: TRBJ2-6; v_call: TRBV2; cdr3_nt: TGTGCCAGCAGGGGTCCCAGGCACTCTGGGGCCAACGTCCTGACTTTC; cdr3_aa: CASRGPRHSGANVLTF
d_call: NA; clone_size: NA; j_call: TRBJ1-5; v_call: TRBV4-2; cdr3_nt: TGTGCCAGCAGCCAAGACCTTTATCAGCCCCAGCATTTT; cdr3_aa: CASSQDLYQPQHF
d_call: NA; clone_size: NA; j_call: TRBJ1-2; v_call: TRBV29-1; cdr3_nt: TGCAGCGTTGAAGGGCCCTCGACAGGAGATCGGGGCTACACCTTC; cdr3_aa: CSVEGPSTGDRGYTF
d_call: NA; clone_size: few; j_call: TRBJ1-2; v_call: TRBV4-2; cdr3_nt: TGTGCCAGCAGCCAAGACAGGGGCGGCTATGGCTACACCTTC; cdr3_aa: CASSQDRGGYGYTF
d_call: NA; clone_size: once; j_call: TRBJ2-7; v_call: TRBV25-1; cdr3_nt: TGTGCCAGCAGTGAATATGGTAGGGGGGACGAGCAGTACTTC; cdr3_aa: CASSEYGRGDEQYF
d_call: NA; clone_size: NA; j_call: TRBJ2-1; v_call: TRBV4-1; cdr3_nt: TGCGCCAGCAGCCAGGTCTTTACAAACAATGAGCAGTTCTTC; cdr3_aa: CASSQVFTNNEQFF
d_call: TRBD2; clone_size: NA; j_call: TRBJ2-7; v_call: TRBV5-1; cdr3_nt: TGCGCCAGCAGCTTGGGAAGGGCGGGAGGCTACGAGCAGTACTTC; cdr3_aa: CASSLGRAGGYEQYF
d_call: NA; clone_size: NA; j_call: TRBJ2-7; v_call: TRBV4-1; cdr3_nt: TGCGCCAGCAGCCCACTAGGGGGGAAGAACGAGCAGTACTTC; cdr3_aa: CASSPLGGKNEQYF
d_call: NA; clone_size: NA; j_call: TRBJ2-1; v_call: TRBV14; cdr3_nt: TGTGCCAGCAGCCAAGTTCTAGCTGAGTACAATGAGCAGTTCTTC; cdr3_aa: CASSQVLAEYNEQFF
d_call: TRBD1; clone_size: NA; j_call: TRBJ2-7; v_call: TRBV9; cdr3_nt: TGTGCCAGCAGCCACAGGGGCAACGAGCAGTACTTC; cdr3_aa: CASSHRGNEQYF
d_call: TRBD1; clone_size: once; j_call: TRBJ2-7; v_call: TRBV6-5; cdr3_nt: TGTGCCAGCAGTTCGACAGGGGGTCCCTACGAGCAGTACTTC; cdr3_aa: CASSSTGGPYEQYF
d_call: TRBD1; clone_size: few; j_call: TRBJ1-2; v_call: TRBV28; cdr3_nt: TGTGCCAGCAGTTTTTCCCGACAGGGATATGGCTACACCTTC; cdr3_aa: CASSFSRQGYGYTF
d_call: NA; clone_size: few; j_call: TRBJ1-5; v_call: TRBV10-3; cdr3_nt: TGTGCCATCAGTGAAGAGGACGATCAGCCCCAGCATTTT; cdr3_aa: CAISEEDDQPQHF
d_call: NA; clone_size: NA; j_call: TRBJ1-4; v_call: TRBV28; cdr3_nt: TGTGCCAGCAGTTGGGGGGCAGCAAAACTGTTTTTT; cdr3_aa: CASSWGAAKLFF
d_call: NA; clone_size: once; j_call: TRBJ1-4; v_call: TRBV7-3; cdr3_nt: TGTGCCAGCAGCTCGGGACCCGGTGAAAAACTGTTTTTT; cdr3_aa: CASSSGPGEKLFF
d_call: TRBD2; clone_size: NA; j_call: TRBJ2-1; v_call: TRBV7-9; cdr3_nt: TGTGCCAGCCGAGGCGCGGGGGTCTACAATGAGCAGTTCTTC; cdr3_aa: CASRGAGVYNEQFF
d_call: NA; clone_size: medium-sized; j_call: TRBJ2-2; v_call: TRBV6-1; cdr3_nt: TGTGCCAGCAGTGAAGAGGGGGCGAACACCGGGGAGCTGTTTTTT; cdr3_aa: CASSEEGANTGELFF
d_call: NA; clone_size: NA; j_call: TRBJ1-2; v_call: TRBV4-1; cdr3_nt: TGCGCCAGCAGCCAAGATCACCAGCAGAACTATGGCTACACCTTC; cdr3_aa: CASSQDHQQNYGYTF
d_call: NA; clone_size: NA; j_call: TRBJ1-5; v_call: TRBV7-9; cdr3_nt: TGTGCCAGCAGCTTGGGAGGACCCAATCAGCCCCAGCATTTT; cdr3_aa: CASSLGGPNQPQHF
d_call: TRBD1; clone_size: NA; j_call: TRBJ2-5; v_call: TRBV4-1; cdr3_nt: TGCGCCAGCAGCCGCAACAGGGGGCTCCAACAAGAGACCCAGTACTTC; cdr3_aa: CASSRNRGLQQETQYF
d_call: NA; clone_size: NA; j_call: TRBJ1-1; v_call: TRBV11-2; cdr3_nt: TGTGCCAGCAGCTTAGGCCCCACTGAAGCTTTCTTT; cdr3_aa: CASSLGPTEAFF
d_call: TRBD1; clone_size: once; j_call: TRBJ1-1; v_call: TRBV28; cdr3_nt: TGTGCCAGCAGTTTATCTCCGGGACAGGGGCCAGGTGAAGCTTTCTTT; cdr3_aa: CASSLSPGQGPGEAFF
d_call: NA; clone_size: NA; j_call: TRBJ1-5; v_call: TRBV5-3; cdr3_nt: TGTGCCAGCACCCAAGGGGGGAACACCAATCAGCCCCAGCATTTT; cdr3_aa: CASTQGGNTNQPQHF
d_call: NA; clone_size: NA; j_call: TRBJ2-3; v_call: TRBV7-3; cdr3_nt: TGTGCCAGCAGCTTAATGCAAAGCACAGATACGCAGTATTTT; cdr3_aa: CASSLMQSTDTQYF
d_call: NA; clone_size: NA; j_call: TRBJ2-2; v_call: TRBV5-1; cdr3_nt: TGCGCCAGCAGCTCCTCCGGAGGGGAGCTGTTTTTT; cdr3_aa: CASSSSGGELFF
d_call: NA; clone_size: NA; j_call: TRBJ1-1; v_call: TRBV6-5; cdr3_nt: TGTGCCAGCAGTTTAGGGGAGAACACTGAAGCTTTCTTT; cdr3_aa: CASSLGENTEAFF
d_call: NA; clone_size: NA; j_call: TRBJ2-7; v_call: TRBV11-2; cdr3_nt: TGTGCCAGCAGCTTAGTAGGCCAGGGCGAGCAGTACTTC; cdr3_aa: CASSLVGQGEQYF
d_call: NA; clone_size: NA; j_call: TRBJ2-1; v_call: TRBV19; cdr3_nt: TGTGCCAGTAGTATTGACAGGTTTAGCTCCTACAATGAGCAGTTCTTC; cdr3_aa: CASSIDRFSSYNEQFF